Here is one T cell receptor (beta chain) with its context. Trimming pared 2 bases from V and 4 bases from J, leaving 8 bases between. This CDR3 region has 14 residues. Per the germline V gene, CDR1 is SGHVS and CDR2 is FQNEAQ. The data stem from a study of CD8 T cells in Susac syndrome. cDNA came from roughly 0.53 to 1 ug RNA primed by random hexamers. The amplification used immunoSEQ multiplex PCR on TCR beta CDR3; it spanned 54 Vbeta and 13 Jbeta. Using its own MiXCR run on the immunoSEQ multiplex PCR reads, TCRdb lists one record per CDR3 protein. The repertoire consists of around 130,000 distinct CDR3 sequences, with roughly 95% occurring once and the leading ten covering 0.11%. The study sequenced TCR beta in blood CD8+ and CD4+ T cells. In the multiple sclerosis control group, patients were treatment-naive and had stable or active relapsing-remitting disease. Negative isolation was used for CD8+ and CD4+ T cells and FACS enrichment for TEMRA cells.

Input material: CD4+ T cells from PBMCs. This clonotype originated in a human donor with multiple sclerosis. The chain has TRBV7-8 and TRBJ2-2; D gene uncertain. DNA for the CDR3: TGTGCCAGCAGCTTACTCTTGCCCACCGGGGAGCTGTTTTTT. This sequence encodes CASSLLLPTGELFF.